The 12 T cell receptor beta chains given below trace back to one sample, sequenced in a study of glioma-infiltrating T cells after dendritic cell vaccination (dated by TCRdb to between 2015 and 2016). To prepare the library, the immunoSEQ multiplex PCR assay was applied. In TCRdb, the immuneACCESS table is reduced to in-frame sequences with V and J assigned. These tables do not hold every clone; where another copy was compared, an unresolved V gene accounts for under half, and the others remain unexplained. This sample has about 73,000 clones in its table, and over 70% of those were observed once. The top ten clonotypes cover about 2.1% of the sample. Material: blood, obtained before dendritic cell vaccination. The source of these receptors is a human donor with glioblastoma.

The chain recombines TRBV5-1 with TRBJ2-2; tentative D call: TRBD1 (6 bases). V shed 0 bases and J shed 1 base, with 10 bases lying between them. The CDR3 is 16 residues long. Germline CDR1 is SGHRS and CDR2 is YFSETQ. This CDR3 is CASSLVPGQNTGELFF. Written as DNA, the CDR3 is TGCGCCAGCAGCTTGGTGCCGGGACAGAACACCGGGGAGCTGTTTTTT. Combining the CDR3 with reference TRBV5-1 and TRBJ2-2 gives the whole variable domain KAGVTQTPRYLIKTRGQQVTLSCSPISGHRSVSWYQQTPGQGLQFLFEYFSETQRNKGNFPGRFSGRQFSNSRSEMNVSTLELGDSALYLCASSLVPGQNTGELFFGEGSRLTVL.

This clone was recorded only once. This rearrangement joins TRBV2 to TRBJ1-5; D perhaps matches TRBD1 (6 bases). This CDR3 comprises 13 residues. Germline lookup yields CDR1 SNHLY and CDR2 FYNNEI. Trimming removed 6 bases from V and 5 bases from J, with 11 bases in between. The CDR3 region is CASSGDIYQPQHF. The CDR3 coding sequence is TGTGCCAGCAGCGGGGACATCTATCAGCCCCAGCATTTT.

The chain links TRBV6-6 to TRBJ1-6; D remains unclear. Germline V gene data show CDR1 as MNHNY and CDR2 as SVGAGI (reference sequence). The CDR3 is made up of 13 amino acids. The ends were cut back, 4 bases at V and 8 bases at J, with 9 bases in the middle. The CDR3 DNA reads TGTGCCAGCAGTTTCGGTCGGGATTCACCCCTCCACTTT. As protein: CASSFGRDSPLHF.

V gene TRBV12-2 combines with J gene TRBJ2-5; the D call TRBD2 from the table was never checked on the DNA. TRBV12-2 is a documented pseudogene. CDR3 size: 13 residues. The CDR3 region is CASRSRFQETQYF. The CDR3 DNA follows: TGTGCAAGTCGCTCGCGATTCCAAGAGACCCAGTACTTC.

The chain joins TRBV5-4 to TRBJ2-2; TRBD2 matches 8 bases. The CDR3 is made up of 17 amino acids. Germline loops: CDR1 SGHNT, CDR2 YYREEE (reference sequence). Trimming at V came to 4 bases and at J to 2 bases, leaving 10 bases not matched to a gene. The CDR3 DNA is TGTGCCAGCAGCCCGGGAGGGGGGGCGCGAAACACCGGGGAGCTGTTTTTT. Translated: CASSPGGGARNTGELFF.

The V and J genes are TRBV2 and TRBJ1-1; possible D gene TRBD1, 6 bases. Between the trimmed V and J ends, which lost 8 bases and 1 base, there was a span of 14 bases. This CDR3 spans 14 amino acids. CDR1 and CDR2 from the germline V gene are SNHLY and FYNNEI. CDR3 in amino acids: CASDQGHKNTEAFF. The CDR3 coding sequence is TGTGCCAGCGACCAGGGACACAAGAACACTGAAGCTTTCTTT.

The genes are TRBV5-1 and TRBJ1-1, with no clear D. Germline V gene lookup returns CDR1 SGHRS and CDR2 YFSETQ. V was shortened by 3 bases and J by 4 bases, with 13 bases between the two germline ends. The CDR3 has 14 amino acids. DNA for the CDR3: TGCGCCAGCAGCTCGGCAGCGGGCGGCACTGAAGCTTTCTTT. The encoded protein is CASSSAAGGTEAFF.

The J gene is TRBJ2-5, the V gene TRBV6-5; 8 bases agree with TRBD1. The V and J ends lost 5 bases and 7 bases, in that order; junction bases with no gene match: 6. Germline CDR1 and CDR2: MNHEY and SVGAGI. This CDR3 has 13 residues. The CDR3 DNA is TGTGCCAGCAGTACGACAGGGGTCCGGACCCAGTACTTC. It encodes CASSTTGVRTQYF.

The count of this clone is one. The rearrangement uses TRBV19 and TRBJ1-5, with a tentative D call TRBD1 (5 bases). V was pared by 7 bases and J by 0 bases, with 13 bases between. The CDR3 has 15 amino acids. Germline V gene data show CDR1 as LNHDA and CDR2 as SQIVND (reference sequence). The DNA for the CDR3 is TGTGCCAGTATCCCAAGGGGTAATAGCAATCAGCCCCAGCATTTT. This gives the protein CASIPRGNSNQPQHF.

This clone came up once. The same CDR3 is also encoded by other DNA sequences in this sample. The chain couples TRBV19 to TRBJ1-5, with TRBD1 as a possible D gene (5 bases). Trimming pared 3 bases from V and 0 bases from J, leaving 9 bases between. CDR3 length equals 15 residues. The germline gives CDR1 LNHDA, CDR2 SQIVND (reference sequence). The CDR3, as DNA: TGTGCCAGTAGTATCGGGGGGGATAGCAATCAGCCCCAGCATTTT. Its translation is CASSIGGDSNQPQHF.

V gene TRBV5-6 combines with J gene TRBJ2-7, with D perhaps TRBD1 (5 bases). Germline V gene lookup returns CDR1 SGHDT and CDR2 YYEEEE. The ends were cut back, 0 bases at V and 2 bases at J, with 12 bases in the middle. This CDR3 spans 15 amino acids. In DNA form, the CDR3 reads TGTGCCAGCAGCTTGGCGGCAGGGCCTACCTACGAGCAGTACGTC. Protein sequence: CASSLAAGPTYEQYV.

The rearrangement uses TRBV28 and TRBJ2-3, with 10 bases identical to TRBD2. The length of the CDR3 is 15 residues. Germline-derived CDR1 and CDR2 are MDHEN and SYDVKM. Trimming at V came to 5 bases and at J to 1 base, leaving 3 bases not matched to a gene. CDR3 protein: CASSLLAGGTDTQYF. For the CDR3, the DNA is TGTGCCAGCAGTCTGCTAGCGGGGGGCACAGATACGCAGTATTTT.